The clone carrying this TCR beta chain was picked up one time. What it recognizes is unknown. This entry comes from a study of cytomegalovirus exposure and HLA in healthy donors. The study's findings and limits: Evidence from a later analysis indicated that most CMV-associated TCR beta chains looked HLA-restricted.

The V segment lost 7 bases and the J segment 4 bases; nucleotides outside the gene matches: 7. Per the germline V gene, CDR1 is SQVTM and CDR2 is ANQGSEA. CDR3 length: 14 residues. Vbeta (60) and Jbeta (13) primers were used in the PCR. Original methodology: An analysis that came later counted 77 million or so unique TCR beta chains, roughly 11 million shared. Sequencing used immunoSEQ multiplex PCR; TCRdb keeps in-frame clones, though not all of them. From that table come the V and J calls and clone size; the DNA was used to work out D and trimming. The sample shows over 100,000 clones, 69% of them seen only once.

What was sequenced was PBMCs. The rearrangement links TRBV29-1 to TRBJ1-2; 12 bases align to TRBD1. The clonotype comes from a woman in her sixties or seventies in good health and CMV-seropositive. CDR3 sequence: CSARDRGLGYGYTF. The CDR3 region has the DNA TGCAGCGCCCGGGACAGGGGGCTGGGCTATGGCTACACCTTC.